These 28 T cell receptor beta chains were all obtained from the same sample, sequenced in a study of beta chain features in type 1 diabetes (dated by TCRdb to between 2018 and 2020). General conclusions and limits of the study: Type 1 diabetes patients showed a moderate but significant shortening of TCRB CDR3 length in all four CD4+ subsets.

The library was generated by the immunoSEQ multiplex PCR assay. The High Capacity cDNA Reverse Transcription Kit was used to reverse transcribe all of the isolated RNA, meaning that expressed TCRB transcripts were what got sequenced. As stored in TCRdb, this immuneACCESS dataset retains in-frame rearrangements with V and J assigned. A fraction of the clones does not appear; measured against another copy, unresolved V genes explain less than half of the discrepancy, and the remainder lacks a known reason. Recorded for this sample are roughly 150,000 clones; about 9.4% of them occurred a single time. The ten largest make up under 0.55% of the sample. No cognate antigen is known for these TCRs. Sequencing used central memory CD4+ T cells from blood. These receptors all stem from a man aged 25 to 45 with type 1 diabetes.

This rearrangement joins TRBV5-1 to TRBJ2-7, with 8 bases matching TRBD1. Germline CDR1 reads SGHRS; CDR2 reads YFSETQ. V was clipped by 4 bases and J by 7 bases; unmatched bases: 10. The CDR3 is 14 amino acids. CDR3 sequence (DNA): TGCGCCAGCAGCCTCCTCGGACAGGGAAGGGAGCAGTACTTC. This encodes CASSLLGQGREQYF.

A few counts support this clone. V gene TRBV7-2 combines with J gene TRBJ2-7; weak D call: TRBD1 (6 bases). The CDR3 contains 13 residues. Germline CDR1 and CDR2: SGHTA and FQGNSA. V was pared by 5 bases and J by 5 bases, with 13 bases between. CDR3 region: CASSNDRLDEQYF. The CDR3 bases are TGTGCCAGCAGCAACGACAGGCTCGACGAGCAGTACTTC.

The CDR3 loop is CASSLAGVTGELFF. CDR3 coding DNA: TGCGCCAGCAGCTTGGCGGGAGTCACCGGGGAGCTGTTTTTT. V gene TRBV5-1 combines with J gene TRBJ2-2, with D possibly being TRBD2 (6 bases). V was shortened by 0 bases and J by 4 bases, with 7 bases between the two germline ends. This CDR3 region has 14 residues. Germline V gene data show CDR1 as SGHRS and CDR2 as YFSETQ.

The chain combines TRBV7-9 with TRBJ2-3; perhaps TRBD2 as D (6 bases). The V gene lost 0 bases and the J gene lost 7 bases, with 14 bases spanning the gap. Germline lookup yields CDR1 SEHNR and CDR2 FQNEAQ (reference sequence). This CDR3 contains 15 residues. The CDR3, as DNA: TGTGCCAGCAGCTTAGCCGGGCTGGCGGGGTATACGCAGTATTTT. Translated: CASSLAGLAGYTQYF.

This clone was observed at least ten times. The genes are TRBV5-1 and TRBJ2-1; TRBD2 agrees at 9 bases. Losses at the gene ends were 0 bases for V and 5 bases for J; bases not matched to a gene: 3. CDR1 and CDR2 (germline): SGHRS, YFSETQ. The CDR3 consists of 15 residues. The CDR3: CASSLGLAENNEQFF. The CDR3 nucleotides are TGCGCCAGCAGCTTGGGACTAGCGGAAAACAATGAGCAGTTCTTC.

This chain joins TRBV6-6 and TRBJ2-7, with 10 nucleotides matching TRBD2. Germline CDR1 MNHNY, CDR2 SVGAGI (reference sequence). J was trimmed by 2 bases and V by 6 bases; bases with no gene match: 7. The CDR3 loop spans 15 amino acids. The CDR3 coding sequence is TGTGCCAGCAGCCCCGGGACTAGCGCGACCTACGAGCAGTACTTC. Translated, it gives CASSPGTSATYEQYF.

A few counts support this clone. This rearrangement joins TRBV7-2 to TRBJ1-1; no clear D gene. V was pared by 6 bases and J by 0 bases, with 11 bases between. The germline V gene encodes CDR1 SGHTA and CDR2 FQGNSA. The length of the CDR3 is 14 residues. The CDR3 coding sequence is TGTGCCAGCAGGTCCCTGGAGGTGAACACTGAAGCTTTCTTT. As protein: CASRSLEVNTEAFF.

The chain employs TRBV5-1 and TRBJ1-1, with D uncertain. Germline V gives CDR1 SGHRS, CDR2 YFSETQ. CDR3 length: 13 residues. V lost 4 bases, J lost 3 bases, and 10 bases lay in between. The CDR3, as DNA: TGCGCCAGCAGCCCTGGCCCCTACACTGAAGCTTTCTTT. Translated, it gives CASSPGPYTEAFF. Together with reference TRBV5-1 and TRBJ1-1, the CDR3 gives the full variable domain: KAGVTQTPRYLIKTRGQQVTLSCSPISGHRSVSWYQQTPGQGLQFLFEYFSETQRNKGNFPGRFSGRQFSNSRSEMNVSTLELGDSALYLCASSPGPYTEAFFGQGTRLTVV.

This clone was detected a few times. The rearrangement joins TRBV7-9 to TRBJ2-3; 11 bases agree with TRBD2. Germline values: CDR1 SEHNR, CDR2 FQNEAQ (reference sequence). CDR3 size: 15 residues. V shed 5 bases, J shed 7 bases, and the junction held 8 bases outside the gene matches. CDR3 nucleotide sequence: TGTGCCAGCAGCCCCCTAGCGGGAGGCGGGTATACGCAGTATTTT. Protein sequence: CASSPLAGGGYTQYF.

V gene TRBV28 combines with J gene TRBJ2-5; D is uncertain. The J call may be mistaken, given a closer DNA end match to TRBJ2-7. This CDR3 is 14 amino acids long. The germline V gene has CDR1 MDHEN and CDR2 SYDVKM. CDR3 region: CAYHPYLYSYEQYF. The CDR3 DNA reads TGTGCCTACCATCCATACCTGTACTCCTACGAGCAGTACTTC.

Written as DNA, the CDR3 is TGTGCCAGCAGCGGGTGGAGGAGGCGAGGGGAGACCCAGTACTTC. Translation: CASSGWRRRGETQYF. The chain employs TRBV28 and TRBJ2-5; D may be TRBD2 (5 bases). V was pared by 6 bases and J by 5 bases, with 19 bases between. The CDR3 sequence is 15 residues long. The germline V gene has CDR1 MDHEN and CDR2 SYDVKM.

The V gene is TRBV9, the J gene TRBJ2-3, with 9 bases matching TRBD1. The ends lost 0 bases at V and 10 bases at J; junction bases unmatched: 9. The CDR3 length is 15 residues. CDR1 is SGDLS, CDR2 YYNGEE, per germline. CDR3 nucleotide sequence: TGTGCCAGCAGCGTAGAAGCGGGACAGGGTAGGGCGCAGTATTTT. Translated: CASSVEAGQGRAQYF.

This clone was seen a handful of times. This sequence joins TRBV4-2 and TRBJ2-7; 12 nucleotides agree with TRBD2. The CDR3 extends over 15 amino acids. Trimming at V came to 6 bases and at J to 3 bases, leaving 6 bases not matched to a gene. From germline, CDR1 is LGHNA and CDR2 YNFKEQ. In nucleotides, the CDR3 is TGTGCCAGCAGTTCCACTAGCGGGGGGATCTACGAGCAGTACTTC. Translated: CASSSTSGGIYEQYF.

The V call is TRBV5-6, the J call TRBJ1-2; 8 bases are shared with TRBD1. The CDR3 consists of 15 residues. V trimming: 4 bases; J trimming: 2 bases; junction bases outside the gene matches: 7. The germline V gene encodes CDR1 SGHDT and CDR2 YYEEEE. This CDR3 is CASSRRTGNNYGYTF. The CDR3 DNA reads as TGTGCCAGCAGCCGCAGGACAGGGAACAACTATGGCTACACCTTC. Full variable domain (remainder filled in from reference TRBV5-6 and TRBJ1-2): DAGVTQSPTHLIKTRGQQVTLRCSPKSGHDTVSWYQQALGQGPQFIFQYYEEEERQRGNFPDRFSGHQFPNYSSELNVNALLLGDSALYLCASSRRTGNNYGYTFGSGTRLTVV.

This clone was detected ten times or more. The V call is TRBV2, the J call TRBJ2-5, with 7 bases lining up with TRBD1. J lost 5 bases, V lost 6 bases, and 6 bases had no gene match. The CDR3 consists of 13 residues. Germline V gene sequence: CDR1 SNHLY, CDR2 FYNNEI. CDR3 in amino acids: CASSANRGETQYF. CDR3 coding DNA: TGTGCCAGCAGCGCAAACAGGGGCGAGACCCAGTACTTC.

This clone was detected only a few times. The chain combines TRBV10-3 with TRBJ2-2, with a possible D match to TRBD1 (6 bases). CDR3 length: 14 amino acids. The germline V and J ends were trimmed by 5 bases and 2 bases, with 9 bases remaining between them. Germline CDR1 is ENHRY and CDR2 is SYGVKD. CDR3 residues: CAISPGTNTGELFF. For the CDR3, the DNA is TGTGCCATCAGTCCCGGGACAAACACCGGGGAGCTGTTTTTT.

V usage is TRBV11-2 and J usage is TRBJ2-7, with a tentative D call TRBD1 (5 bases). The CDR3 extends over 12 amino acids. Germline CDR1 and CDR2: SGHAT and FQNNGV. With 5 bases removed from V and 13 bases from J, the gap between germline ends came to 18 bases. CDR3 nucleotide sequence: TGTGCCAGCAGCCTTGTCGGACACCCGCTCTACTTC. Translating gives CASSLVGHPLYF.

This clone was recorded a few times. This chain links TRBV5-4 with TRBJ2-7; TRBD1 matches at 7 bases. The length of the CDR3 is 14 residues. V was clipped by 4 bases and J by 2 bases; unmatched bases: 6. Germline V lookup: CDR1 SGHNT, CDR2 YYREEE (reference sequence). In DNA form, the CDR3 reads TGTGCCAGCAGCCCGGGACAGAGAGCCTACGAGCAGTACTTC. It codes for CASSPGQRAYEQYF.

The V gene is TRBV5-1, the J gene TRBJ1-4, with 9 nucleotides matching TRBD1. V was clipped by 4 bases and J by 3 bases; unmatched bases: 1. The CDR3 is 14 residues long. Germline V CDR1 and CDR2: SGHRS, YFSETQ. CDR3 in DNA: TGCGCCAGCAGCCGGACAGGGGCTAATGAAAAACTGTTTTTT. Translated, it gives CASSRTGANEKLFF.

The CDR3 loop is CASSLWGHPSDTQYF. The CDR3 bases are TGTGCCAGCAGCTTATGGGGGCATCCCTCGGATACGCAGTATTTT. The chain employs TRBV5-6 and TRBJ2-3; D is perhaps TRBD1 (6 bases). The V gene lost 2 bases and the J gene lost 6 bases, with 16 bases spanning the gap. The V gene's germline CDR1 is SGHDT and CDR2 YYEEEE. This CDR3 has 15 residues.

This rearrangement joins TRBV7-6 to TRBJ2-2; 7 bases are shared with TRBD2. Germline lookup yields CDR1 SGHVS and CDR2 FNYEAQ. The CDR3 is made up of 15 amino acids. Unmatched junction bases numbered 2, after V lost 0 bases and J lost 4 bases. The CDR3 coding sequence is TGTGCCAGCAGCTTAGCGGGAGGGCTCACCGGGGAGCTGTTTTTT. This translates into CASSLAGGLTGELFF. Looking up the rest from reference TRBV7-6 and TRBJ2-2 gives the full variable domain: GAGVSQSPRYKVTKRGQDVALRCDPISGHVSLYWYRQALGQGPEFLTYFNYEAQQDKSGLPNDRFSAERPEGSISTLTIQRTEQRDSAMYRCASSLAGGLTGELFFGEGSRLTVL.

This clone was observed a few times. This chain uses TRBV5-1 with TRBJ2-4; the D gene is possibly TRBD1 (5 bases). Trimming pared 0 bases from V and 0 bases from J, leaving 10 bases between. The CDR3 sequence is 16 residues long. Germline assignment: CDR1 SGHRS and CDR2 YFSETQ. The CDR3 here is CASSLGQLLAKNIQYF. The CDR3 region has the DNA TGCGCCAGCAGCTTGGGACAGTTGCTAGCCAAAAACATTCAGTACTTC.

DNA of the CDR3: TGTGCCAGCAGCGCGGGACAGGGGGCGAACACCGGGGAGCTGTTTTTT. The encoded protein is CASSAGQGANTGELFF. The chain joins TRBV9 to TRBJ2-2, with TRBD1 identical over 11 bases. Germline loops: CDR1 SGDLS, CDR2 YYNGEE. This CDR3 has 16 amino acids. V dropped 3 bases and J dropped 0; count of bases not matched to a gene: 1.

This clone was counted a few times. This chain links TRBV19 with TRBJ1-2, with 7 bases aligning to TRBD1. The CDR3 totals 15 residues. V was clipped by 2 bases and J by 5 bases; unmatched bases: 8. Germline-derived CDR1 and CDR2 are LNHDA and SQIVND (reference sequence). The CDR3 DNA follows: TGTGCCAGTAGTATAACCGGACAGGCCGCATATGGCTACACCTTC. Protein product: CASSITGQAAYGYTF. The full variable domain, in which reference TRBV19 and TRBJ1-2 provide the parts outside the CDR3, is DGGITQSPKYLFRKEGQNVTLSCEQNLNHDAMYWYRQDPGQGLRLIYYSQIVNDFQKGDIAEGYSVSREKKESFPLTVTSAQKNPTAFYLCASSITGQAAYGYTFGSGTRLTVV.

This clone has more than one count but fewer than ten. This chain links TRBV27 with TRBJ2-1; tentative D call: TRBD2 (5 bases). The CDR3 loop spans 14 amino acids. Trimming stripped 10 bases from V and 9 bases from J, with 22 bases between. Germline lookup yields CDR1 MNHEY and CDR2 SMNVEV (reference sequence). In DNA, the CDR3 is TGTGCCACCAACCCCAGAGGCGGGTATGGTGAGCAGTTCTTC. Amino acids: CATNPRGGYGEQFF.

This clone appeared a few times. CDR3 protein: CASSTEQQFF. The DNA for the CDR3 is TGTGCCAGCTCGACAGAGCAGCAGTTCTTT. The chain is built from TRBV28 and TRBJ1-1, with D perhaps TRBD1 (5 bases). The CDR3 is 10 amino acids. Trimming removed 8 bases from V and 14 bases from J, with 15 bases in between. CDR1 and CDR2 (germline): MDHEN, SYDVKM.

This clone showed up just a few times. The CDR3 region is CASSSVAGGLNEQFF. In nucleotides, the CDR3 is TGTGCCAGTAGTTCTGTAGCGGGAGGGTTGAATGAGCAGTTCTTC. This chain links TRBV19 with TRBJ2-1; 11 bases agree with TRBD2. CDR1 and CDR2 (germline): LNHDA, SQIVND (reference sequence). J was trimmed by 7 bases and V by 5 bases; bases with no gene match: 7. The CDR3 length is 15 residues.

In this sample, this clone turned up a few times. V and J are TRBV6-1 and TRBJ2-2; perhaps TRBD1 as D (6 bases). The CDR3 length is 16 residues. Germline V gene lookup returns CDR1 MNHNS and CDR2 SASEGT. With 3 bases removed from V and 0 bases from J, the gap between germline ends came to 11 bases. The CDR3 sequence is CASSETWGPNTGELFF. In DNA form, the CDR3 reads TGTGCCAGCAGTGAGACGTGGGGGCCGAACACCGGGGAGCTGTTTTTT.